Listed here are 7 T cell receptor beta chains from one sample, sequenced in a study of blood T cell repertoires in COVID-19. Method: immunoSEQ multiplex PCR; TCRdb's copy keeps in-frame clones and lacks some. The sample lists approximately 85,000 clones, 80% to 90% occurring once. Sequencing was carried out using peripheral blood. The receptor set was obtained from a man aged 50 to 59 with active or convalescent COVID-19.

The V and J genes are TRBV21-1 and TRBJ2-1; no DNA check was done on the table's D call, TRBD1. TRBV21-1 is shown as a pseudogene. This CDR3 has 15 amino acids. The CDR3 is CASSIRQGGYNEQFF. CDR3 nucleotide sequence: TGTGCCAGCAGCATCAGACAGGGTGGCTACAATGAGCAGTTCTTC.

The gene calls are TRBV30 and TRBJ1-1; weak D call: TRBD1 (6 bases). The CDR3 runs to 15 residues. Germline V gene data show CDR1 as GTSNPN and CDR2 as SVGIG (reference sequence). The V and J ends lost 4 bases and 4 bases respectively, with 19 bases between them. The CDR3 DNA reads TGTGCCTGGAACAGGGCTCCGCGCTGGGGCACTGAAGCTTTCTTT. Amino acid sequence: CAWNRAPRWGTEAFF.

The genes are TRBV19 and TRBJ1-5; TRBD1 is a possible D gene (5 bases). This CDR3 region has 16 residues. V was trimmed by 4 bases and J by 3 bases, leaving 16 bases between them. CDR1 and CDR2 from the germline V gene are LNHDA and SQIVND (reference sequence). The CDR3 reads CASSRLATGYNQPQHF. CDR3 coding DNA: TGTGCCAGTAGTAGACTCGCAACAGGATACAATCAGCCCCAGCATTTT.

This chain uses TRBV14 with TRBJ2-5; TRBD1 matches 7 bases. The CDR3 loop spans 13 amino acids. V shed 4 bases, J shed 7 bases, and the junction held 6 bases outside the gene matches. Germline V gene lookup returns CDR1 SGHDN and CDR2 FVKESK. The CDR3 protein is CASSPGQMGTQYF. CDR3 nucleotides: TGTGCCAGCAGCCCGGGACAGATGGGGACCCAGTACTTC.

This chain uses TRBV4-2 with TRBJ2-7; 7 bases map to TRBD2. The CDR3 consists of 16 residues. V lost 3 bases, J lost 6 bases, and 14 bases stayed unmatched. Germline-derived CDR1 and CDR2 are LGHNA and YNFKEQ. The DNA of the CDR3 is TGTGCCAGCAGCCAGAGGCTCGGGGGGACCGTCTCCGAGCAGTACTTC. Amino acid sequence: CASSQRLGGTVSEQYF.

V is TRBV4-3 and J is TRBJ1-2, with TRBD1 matching 8 bases. The CDR3 has 15 residues. Germline V gives CDR1 LGHNA, CDR2 YSLEER. V was clipped by 1 base and J by 3 bases; unmatched bases: 4. As DNA, the CDR3 is TGCGCCAGCAGCCAAGTGTCGACAGGGGACTATGGCTACACCTTC. This sequence encodes CASSQVSTGDYGYTF.

This clone was found a few times. This chain links TRBV6-2 or TRBV6-3 with TRBJ1-3, with D maybe TRBD1 (5 bases). This CDR3 is built from 15 residues. Germline loops: CDR1 MNHEY, CDR2 SVGEGT. V lost 4 bases to trimming and J lost 0 bases, with 10 bases between them. In DNA form, the CDR3 reads TGTGCCAGCAGTTCAGGGCTACGCTCTGGAAACACCATATATTTT. Protein: CASSSGLRSGNTIYF.